This is a list of T cell receptor beta chains from one sample in a study of cytomegalovirus exposure and HLA in healthy donors. The table came from immunoSEQ multiplex PCR; TCRdb's copy has only in-frame clones and leaves some out. The table includes under 200,000 clones, 86% detected once. The sequencing sample was made of PBMCs. The receptors originated from a woman between 18 and 29 years old in good health and CMV-seronegative. CDR3s leave out the opening cysteine and the closing phenylalanine or tryptophan. A clone size is listed for some rows: how often the clone was seen (once, few, many), or a class if it is expanded.

TRBJ2-1,NA,TRBV5-1,14,ASSQMTGFGVNEQF
TRBJ2-1,NA,TRBV10-3,12,AIGEVVIGNEQF
TRBJ2-1,NA,TRBV5-6,15,ASSLFGSGSNRDEQF
TRBJ2-7,NA,TRBV9,11,ASSVDISYEQY
TRBJ2-7,NA,TRBV6-1,11,ASSPSGTYEQY
TRBJ2-2,once,TRBV2,11,ASSVTGTGELF
TRBJ2-5,NA,TRBV25-1,12,ASSESGRVETQY
TRBJ1-1,NA,TRBV15,13,ATSREGALNTEAF
TRBJ1-2,NA,TRBV6-1,13,ASSTPRGQNYGYT
TRBJ2-7,NA,TRBV10-1,12,ASTSGQNSYEQY
TRBJ2-7,NA,TRBV7-9,15,ASGDSSGRAKPGEQY
TRBJ2-7,once,TRBV11-2,12,ASSRGQFSYEQY
TRBJ2-7,few,TRBV6-1,12,ASSLGGGRYEQY
TRBJ2-7,NA,TRBV19,10,ASSIGLKEQY
TRBJ2-3,NA,TRBV10-3,13,AISESQGDTDTQY
TRBJ2-3,NA,TRBV9,12,ASSVGQEQNTQY
TRBJ1-1,NA,TRBV2,11,ASSEPRDGEAF
TRBJ1-5,NA,TRBV7-9,12,ASSFTGGRQPQH
TRBJ1-2,NA,TRBV2,11,AILKTVIYGYT
TRBJ2-5,once,TRBV6-5,14,ASSYPPLRGQETQY